A few counts support the clone carrying this TCR beta chain. This entry belongs to a study of blood T cell repertoires in COVID-19. This CDR3 has 11 amino acids. The germline V and J ends were trimmed by 3 bases and 5 bases, with 4 bases remaining between them. CDR1 and CDR2 (germline): MNHEY, SMNVEV (reference sequence). The protocol was immunoSEQ multiplex PCR, while the TCRdb copy is restricted to in-frame clones and leaves out a portion. The data contain 250,000 to 350,000 clones, 80% to 90% of them singletons. This sequence originates from a woman aged 25 to 39 who had recovered from COVID-19. Material for sequencing was PBMCs or T cells enriched from blood (not recorded which). The V call is TRBV27, the J call TRBJ2-5; D not certain. CDR3 amino acids: CASSLRETQYF. The DNA of the CDR3 is TGTGCCAGCAGTTTGCGGGAGACCCAGTACTTC.